The 7 T cell receptor beta chains below all came from one sample that was sequenced in a study of human T cells and chemical hapten exposure. Documented time point: patch test 1, 2 weeks after DPC sensitization. Treatment here: therapeutic diphenylcyclopropenone sensitization with weekly scalp DPC. Each CDR3 protein gets one entry after TCRdb re-called the RACE reads with MiXCR. Of 120,000 or so distinct CDR3 sequences listed, roughly 15% are singletons. The sequenced sample was whole blood, obtained in connection with sensitization to the hapten diphenylcyclopropenone (DPC). The source of these receptors is a man aged 18 to 30 with alopecia areata. Some clones in this sample may be carry-over from other donors' samples.

Only a few counts were recorded for this clonotype. The rearrangement joins TRBV28 to TRBJ1-2; 9 bases map to TRBD1. Germline CDR1 is MDHEN and CDR2 is SYDVKM. The V and J ends lost 6 bases and 5 bases, in that order; junction bases with no gene match: 4. This CDR3 contains 13 residues. Here the CDR3 DNA reads TGTGCCAGCAGCTACGGACAGGGGTATGGCTACACCTTC. Amino acids: CASSYGQGYGYTF.

This clonotype showed up many times. The chain joins TRBV29-1 to TRBJ1-5; D uncertain. In germline, CDR1 is SQVTM, CDR2 ANQGSEA. The length of the CDR3 is 13 residues. V was clipped by 2 bases and J by 4 bases, with 9 bases between them. The CDR3 region is CSVEREGNQPQHF. The DNA of the CDR3 is TGCAGCGTTGAACGGGAAGGAAATCAGCCCCAGCATTTT.

This clonotype appeared many times. The V call is TRBV6-6, the J call TRBJ2-3, with TRBD1 matching over 7 bases. The CDR3 has 16 amino acids. Germline V gene data show CDR1 as MNHNY and CDR2 as SVGAGI (reference sequence). V trimming: 0 bases; J trimming: 1 base; junction bases outside the gene matches: 4. CDR3 nucleotide sequence: TGTGCCAGCAGTTACTCTCAGGGGGTGGGCACAGATACGCAGTATTTT. Its protein product is CASSYSQGVGTDTQYF.

This clonotype was picked up many times. The chain recombines TRBV19 with TRBJ1-1; D unclear. The CDR3 sequence is 15 residues long. Between the trimmed V and J ends, which lost 2 bases and 4 bases, there was a span of 14 bases. The V gene's germline CDR1 is LNHDA and CDR2 SQIVND (reference sequence). CDR3: CASSISGLRFTEAFF. CDR3 DNA sequence: TGTGCCAGTAGTATATCCGGGTTGAGGTTCACTGAAGCTTTCTTT.

This clonotype was seen many times. The chain combines TRBV6-2 or TRBV6-3 with TRBJ1-1; D unresolved. There are 14 residues in the CDR3. Germline values: CDR1 MNHEY, CDR2 SVGEGT. Deletions cut 0 bases from V and 1 base from J, with 6 bases between. The CDR3 spells CASSYSAENTEAFF. CDR3 DNA sequence: TGTGCCAGCAGTTACTCGGCAGAGAACACTGAAGCTTTCTTT.

This clonotype was seen more than once but under ten times. This chain joins TRBV6-5 and TRBJ1-2, with D uncertain. Germline lookup yields CDR1 MNHEY and CDR2 SVGAGI. This CDR3 contains 14 residues. Trimming shortened V by 0 bases and J by 5 bases, and 10 bases separated the two germline ends. For the CDR3, the DNA is TGTGCCAGCAGTTACTCGACGGAGCGTTATGGCTACACCTTC. Translation: CASSYSTERYGYTF.

This clonotype was counted only a few times. The rearrangement links TRBV6-5 to TRBJ1-3; no clear D. Germline loops: CDR1 MNHEY, CDR2 SVGAGI. The V end lost 5 bases, the J end lost 2 bases, and 16 bases lay between the germline ends. CDR3 size: 16 residues. The CDR3 sequence: CASSRTRDSPGNTIYF. For the CDR3, the DNA is TGTGCCAGCAGTCGTACTCGCGATTCTCCTGGAAACACCATATATTTT.